A single sample is the source of the 10 T cell receptor beta chains below, sequenced in a study of blood T cell repertoires in COVID-19. Method: immunoSEQ multiplex PCR; TCRdb's copy keeps in-frame clones and lacks some. The table lists tens of thousands of clones, 80% to 90% of them singletons. Material for sequencing was peripheral blood. The receptors were gathered from a man aged 60 to 69 with acute or convalescent COVID-19.

The chain has TRBV11-2 and TRBJ1-3; TRBD1 matches 12 bases. V lost 0 bases and J lost 5; bases outside the gene matches: 5. CDR3 length equals 17 residues. Germline lookup yields CDR1 SGHAT and CDR2 FQNNGV. CDR3 nucleotide sequence: TGTGCCAGCAGCTTAGATCGGGGACAGGGGGCCCGAAACACCATATATTTT. This sequence encodes CASSLDRGQGARNTIYF.

The chain carries TRBV12-5 and TRBJ2-7, with 10 bases identical to TRBD1. V lost 0 bases to trimming and J lost 5 bases; unmatched junction nucleotides: 7. Germline V gene lookup returns CDR1 LGHNT and CDR2 FRNRAP. This CDR3 has 16 amino acids. The chain's CDR3 is CASGLVLGQGTDEQYF. DNA for the CDR3: TGTGCTAGTGGTTTGGTACTGGGACAGGGGACCGACGAGCAGTACTTC.

The chain has TRBV7-9 and TRBJ1-5; TRBD1 might be the D (5 bases). The V gene lost 4 bases and the J gene lost 0 bases, with 10 bases spanning the gap. Germline lookup yields CDR1 SEHNR and CDR2 FQNEAQ (reference sequence). This CDR3 has 15 residues. CDR3 amino acids: CASSWGDTSNQPQHF. CDR3 in DNA: TGTGCCAGCAGCTGGGGGGATACTAGCAATCAGCCCCAGCATTTT.

V is TRBV18 and J is TRBJ2-3; the match to TRBD1 covers 8 bases. Losses at the gene ends were 2 bases for V and 0 bases for J; bases not matched to a gene: 7. The CDR3 runs 17 residues. Germline assignment: CDR1 KGHSH and CDR2 LQKENI. The CDR3 region is CASSPSRTGTSTDTQYF. CDR3 coding DNA: TGTGCCAGCTCACCAAGCAGGACAGGGACTAGCACAGATACGCAGTATTTT.

The CDR3 loop reads CASSLSGGGPFGQYF. The CDR3 DNA reads as TGTGCCAGCAGCTTAAGTGGGGGGGGACCTTTCGGGCAGTACTTC. The chain links TRBV7-2 to TRBJ2-7; 7 nucleotides match TRBD2. The V gene's germline CDR1 is SGHTA and CDR2 FQGNSA. The CDR3 extends over 15 amino acids. V was pared by 2 bases and J by 9 bases, with 13 bases of the junction left unmatched.

CDR3: CASSLTGAGNTIYF. CDR3 DNA sequence: TGTGCCAGCAGCCTGACAGGGGCTGGAAACACCATATATTTT. The chain uses TRBV11-2 and TRBJ1-3, with TRBD1 identical over 8 bases. Germline CDR1 reads SGHAT; CDR2 reads FQNNGV. The CDR3 length is 14 residues. V shed 5 bases and J 2 bases; nucleotides not matched to a gene: 2.

This rearrangement joins TRBV9 to TRBJ2-3; 15 nucleotides match TRBD2. The germline CDR1 and CDR2 sequences are SGDLS and YYNGEE. The V segment lost 0 bases and the J segment 6 bases; nucleotides outside the gene matches: 2. CDR3 length: 16 amino acids. CDR3 loop: CASSVGTSGGADTQYF. DNA for the CDR3: TGTGCCAGCAGCGTAGGGACTAGCGGGGGGGCCGATACGCAGTATTTT.

The chain employs TRBV10-1 and TRBJ1-2; TRBD1 agrees at 9 bases. J gave up 8 bases and V 6 bases, and 4 bases lay outside the gene matches. The length of the CDR3 is 12 residues. Germline-derived CDR1 and CDR2 are WNHNN and SYGVQD (reference sequence). CDR3 amino acids: CASSGTGGGYTF. The CDR3 DNA reads TGCGCCAGCAGCGGTACAGGGGGCGGCTACACCTTC.

The V and J genes are TRBV25-1 and TRBJ2-1, with 9 bases that match TRBD2. This CDR3 is built from 15 residues. The germline V gene has CDR1 MGHDK and CDR2 SYGVNS. The ends lost 3 bases at V and 7 bases at J; junction bases unmatched: 7. Here the CDR3 DNA reads TGTGCCAGCAGTGACCCGGGACTAGCAGGGAATGAGCAGTTCTTC. Translating gives CASSDPGLAGNEQFF.

This clone has a single count. The V call is TRBV11-1, the J call TRBJ1-6, with D unclear. The CDR3 loop spans 15 amino acids. The V end lost 1 base, the J end lost 8 bases, and 12 bases lay between the germline ends. Germline assignment: CDR1 SGHAT and CDR2 FQDESV (reference sequence). The CDR3 nucleotides read TGTGCCAGCAGCTTAGGGCTCCTCGGGGATTCACCCCTCCACTTT. This gives the protein CASSLGLLGDSPLHF. The entire variable domain, with the rest obtained from reference TRBV11-1 and TRBJ1-6, is as follows: EAEVAQSPRYKITEKSQAVAFWCDPISGHATLYWYRQILGQGPELLVQFQDESVVDDSQLPKDRFSAERLKGVDSTLKIQPAELGDSAMYLCASSLGLLGDSPLHFGNGTRLTVT.